The 29 T cell receptor beta chains in this list originate from one sample, sequenced in a study of blood T cell repertoires in COVID-19. Some clones are missing from TCRdb's copy, which holds only in-frame ones; the method was immunoSEQ multiplex PCR. The sample holds roughly 400,000 clones; roughly 84% are singletons and the top ten take approximately 1.5%. Sequencing used PBMCs or T cells enriched from blood (not recorded which). These TCRs come from a woman aged 18-29 years who had been exposed to COVID-19.

This chain links TRBV19 with TRBJ2-2; 9 bases map to TRBD1. Germline assignment: CDR1 LNHDA and CDR2 SQIVND (reference sequence). This CDR3 has 15 amino acids. Losses at the gene ends were 1 base for V and 5 bases for J; bases not matched to a gene: 2. CDR3: CASSIGTGVTGELFF. CDR3 coding DNA: TGTGCCAGTAGTATAGGGACAGGGGTTACCGGGGAGCTGTTTTTT.

The V gene is TRBV5-1, the J gene TRBJ1-4; perhaps TRBD1 as D (5 bases). This CDR3 is 13 amino acids long. Per the germline V gene, CDR1 is SGHRS and CDR2 is YFSETQ. The germline V and J ends were trimmed by 0 bases and 7 bases, with 7 bases remaining between them. In DNA form, the CDR3 reads TGCGCCAGCAGCTTGGCCCAGGGTGAAAAACTGTTTTTT. Its protein product is CASSLAQGEKLFF. Using reference TRBV5-1 and TRBJ1-4 for the parts outside the CDR3, the full variable domain is KAGVTQTPRYLIKTRGQQVTLSCSPISGHRSVSWYQQTPGQGLQFLFEYFSETQRNKGNFPGRFSGRQFSNSRSEMNVSTLELGDSALYLCASSLAQGEKLFFGSGTQLSVL.

This clone occurred once. The chain joins TRBV27 to TRBJ1-5, with D tentatively TRBD1 (5 bases). V lost 4 bases and J 6 bases, leaving 10 bases between the germline ends. CDR1 is MNHEY, CDR2 SMNVEV, per germline (reference sequence). This CDR3 is 13 amino acids long. The CDR3 reads CASSSAGGQPQHF. The CDR3 region has the DNA TGTGCCAGCAGTTCCGCCGGGGGTCAGCCCCAGCATTTT.

This clone was detected once. This rearrangement joins TRBV14 to TRBJ2-1; D possibly corresponds to TRBD1 (6 bases). Germline CDR1 and CDR2: SGHDN and FVKESK. V was trimmed by 3 bases and J by 4 bases, leaving 13 bases between them. The CDR3 runs 15 residues. Here the CDR3 DNA reads TGTGCCAGCAGCCATAAGCTAGGACAGTACAATGAGCAGTTCTTC. Amino acid sequence: CASSHKLGQYNEQFF.

This clone was seen more than once but under ten times. This sequence joins TRBV11-3 and TRBJ2-7; 8 positions agree with TRBD1. CDR1 is SGHNT and CDR2 is YENEEA in the germline V gene. The CDR3 extends over 15 amino acids. Trimming took 1 base from V and 7 from J; bases not matched to a gene: 9. CDR3 region: CASSLAPGTGNEQYF. The CDR3 DNA reads as TGTGCCAGCAGCTTAGCACCCGGGACAGGTAATGAGCAGTACTTC.

The chain recombines TRBV4-1 with TRBJ2-7; tentative D call: TRBD2 (5 bases). There are 14 residues in the CDR3. Germline CDR1 and CDR2: MGHRA and YSYEKL. V lost 0 bases to trimming and J lost 4 bases, with 10 bases between them. CDR3 in amino acids: CASSQDRRGYEQYF. The CDR3 DNA sequence: TGCGCCAGCAGCCAAGATAGACGGGGTTACGAGCAGTACTTC.

V usage is TRBV4-1 and J usage is TRBJ2-2, with 7 bases matching TRBD1. This CDR3 has 15 amino acids. Germline CDR1 and CDR2: MGHRA and YSYEKL. With V trimmed by 3 bases and J by 8 bases, 9 bases remained unmatched. CDR3 protein: CASSHPDRAIGELFF. The CDR3 coding sequence is TGCGCCAGCAGCCACCCAGACAGGGCTATTGGGGAGCTGTTTTTT.

The gene calls are TRBV4-3 and TRBJ1-3, with a tentative D call TRBD1 (5 bases). The CDR3 length is 14 residues. Trimming stripped 1 base from V and 2 bases from J, with 6 bases between. Germline lookup yields CDR1 LGHNA and CDR2 YSLEER. CDR3 sequence: CASSQAGAGNTIYF. The CDR3, as DNA: TGCGCCAGCAGCCAAGCGGGGGCTGGAAACACCATATATTTT.

This clone has just one count. The rearrangement uses TRBV28 and TRBJ2-7, with D possibly matching TRBD1 (5 bases). The V gene lost 8 bases and the J gene lost 3 bases, with 14 bases spanning the gap. Germline assignment: CDR1 MDHEN and CDR2 SYDVKM. The CDR3 consists of 13 residues. The CDR3, as DNA: TGTGCCAGCCGTGGGGCCCCGATCTACGAGCAGTACTTC. Its translation: CASRGAPIYEQYF.

The chain has TRBV29-1 and TRBJ2-1; D gene ambiguous. Germline-derived CDR1 and CDR2 are SQVTM and ANQGSEA. The CDR3 is 14 residues long. Deletions cut 0 bases from V and 6 bases from J, with 12 bases between. CDR3 nucleotides: TGCAGCGTTGAAGATCTTGGTCTGAGCAATGAGCAGTTCTTC. This translates into CSVEDLGLSNEQFF.

Concerning this clone itself: The identical CDR3 is also encoded by other nucleotide sequences in the sample. V is TRBV2 and J is TRBJ2-7; 10 positions agree with TRBD1. Germline V gene sequence: CDR1 SNHLY, CDR2 FYNNEI. The CDR3 covers 14 residues. V was pared by 5 bases and J by 2 bases, with 3 bases of the junction left unmatched. CDR3 amino acids: CASSWDRGAYEQYF. As DNA, the CDR3 is TGTGCCAGCAGTTGGGACAGGGGAGCCTACGAGCAGTACTTC.

The chain is built from TRBV5-1 and TRBJ2-5; the match to TRBD1 covers 7 bases. Germline CDR1 SGHRS, CDR2 YFSETQ. Trimming at V came to 3 bases and at J to 4 bases, leaving 3 bases not matched to a gene. The CDR3 consists of 13 residues. The CDR3 region is CASSSTGTETQYF. Written as DNA, the CDR3 is TGCGCCAGCAGCTCGACAGGGACAGAGACCCAGTACTTC.

The chain recombines TRBV7-2 with TRBJ2-7; D might be TRBD2 (6 bases). The V gene lost 5 bases and the J gene lost 0 bases, with 26 bases spanning the gap. This CDR3 region has 19 residues. Looked up from germline, CDR1 is SGHTA and CDR2 is FQGNSA. The CDR3 reads CASSDRGDALARYSYEQYF. DNA for the CDR3: TGTGCCAGCAGCGATCGCGGGGACGCGTTAGCGCGTTACTCCTACGAGCAGTACTTC.

The V call is TRBV7-3, the J call TRBJ2-2; TRBD1 agrees at 8 bases. The germline CDR1 and CDR2 sequences are SGHTA and FQGTGA. V shed 8 bases, J shed 6 bases, and the junction held 8 bases outside the gene matches. This CDR3 has 14 residues. CDR3 loop: CASRADRAAGELFF. For the CDR3, the DNA is TGTGCCAGCCGCGCGGACAGGGCGGCCGGGGAGCTGTTTTTT.

This sequence joins TRBV14 and TRBJ1-2; D call uncertain. This CDR3 has 14 residues. V shed 0 bases and J shed 4 bases, with 9 bases lying between them. Germline V lookup: CDR1 SGHDN, CDR2 FVKESK. In DNA, the CDR3 is TGTGCCAGCAGCCAAGAGGGCACCGTCTATGGCTACACCTTC. Residues: CASSQEGTVYGYTF.

The V and J genes are TRBV19 and TRBJ2-1, with D possibly TRBD2 on 5 matching bases. V lost 3 bases and J lost 5, with 8 bases in between. This CDR3 region has 13 residues. CDR1 is LNHDA and CDR2 is SQIVND in the germline V gene (reference sequence). The CDR3, as DNA: TGTGCCAGTAGTATTATTAGCGACAATGAGCAGTTCTTC. Translated: CASSIISDNEQFF.

The chain links TRBV28 to TRBJ1-1; D is possibly TRBD1 (5 bases). V was cut by 7 bases and J by 2 bases, with 14 bases left in between. The length of the CDR3 is 14 residues. CDR1 MDHEN and CDR2 SYDVKM come from the germline V gene. The CDR3 DNA sequence: TGTGCCAGCACCAACTGGGGGGTAAACACTGAAGCTTTCTTT. This gives the protein CASTNWGVNTEAFF.

The gene calls are TRBV6-5 and TRBJ1-1; no clear D gene. Per germline, CDR1 MNHEY and CDR2 SVGAGI. The V end lost 11 bases, the J end lost 3 bases, and 7 bases lay between the germline ends. The CDR3 is made up of 10 amino acids. The CDR3 DNA is TGTGCCGCCACTTACACTGAAGCTTTCTTT. Amino acid sequence: CAATYTEAFF.

This chain links TRBV5-8 with TRBJ1-6; TRBD1 aligns across 10 bases. V shed 4 bases and J 7 bases; nucleotides not matched to a gene: 5. Germline CDR1 reads SGHTS; CDR2 reads YDEGEE. CDR3 length: 15 amino acids. The CDR3 protein is CASSDWTGGNSPLHF. The CDR3 bases are TGTGCCAGCAGCGATTGGACAGGGGGGAATTCACCCCTCCACTTT. Together with reference TRBV5-8 and TRBJ1-6, the CDR3 gives the full variable domain: EAGVTQSPTHLIKTRGQQATLRCSPISGHTSVYWYQQALGLGLQFLLWYDEGEERNRGNFPPRFSGRQFPNYSSELNVNALELEDSALYLCASSDWTGGNSPLHFGNGTRLTVT.

The V call is TRBV3-1 (or the pseudogene TRBV3-2), the J call TRBJ2-7; TRBD2 might be the D (6 bases). CDR3 length: 13 amino acids. V was pared by 7 bases and J by 0 bases, with 10 bases between. CDR1 is LGHDT and CDR2 is YNNKEL in the germline V gene (reference sequence). CDR3 coding DNA: TGTGCCAGCAAAGCGACTAGCTCCTACGAGCAGTACTTC. Translation: CASKATSSYEQYF.

The rearrangement uses TRBV3-1 (or the pseudogene TRBV3-2) and TRBJ2-1, with 9 bases fitting TRBD2. The trim removed 0 bases at V and 3 bases at J, leaving 12 bases unmatched. Germline V CDR1 and CDR2: LGHDT, YNNKEL (reference sequence). This CDR3 region has 19 residues. CDR3 nucleotides: TGTGCCAGCAGCCAAGATAAAGGACGGGGAGCGGGGGGCTACAATGAGCAGTTCTTC. Its translation: CASSQDKGRGAGGYNEQFF.

In this sample, this clone turned up a few times. The V call is TRBV6-1, the J call TRBJ1-2; 9 bases map to TRBD1. Germline assignment: CDR1 MNHNS and CDR2 SASEGT. J was trimmed by 4 bases and V by 3 bases; bases with no gene match: 9. The CDR3 has 16 amino acids. DNA of the CDR3: TGTGCCAGCAGTGAGAGTCTGGGGACAGGGTCCTATGGCTACACCTTC. The encoded protein is CASSESLGTGSYGYTF.

The chain has TRBV9 and TRBJ2-7, with 7 bases fitting TRBD1. This CDR3 has 17 residues. With V trimmed by 2 bases and J by 2 bases, 13 bases remained unmatched. CDR1 and CDR2 from the germline V gene are SGDLS and YYNGEE. As DNA, the CDR3 is TGTGCCAGCAGCGTCGGAGCTTCGACAGGGCGAACCTACGAGCAGTACTTC. Protein sequence: CASSVGASTGRTYEQYF.

The chain carries TRBV10-3 and TRBJ2-7; perhaps TRBD1 as D (5 bases). The CDR3 has 16 residues. The V end lost 8 bases, the J end lost 2 bases, and 22 bases lay between the germline ends. The V gene's germline CDR1 is ENHRY and CDR2 SYGVKD. Here the CDR3 reads CAIGAPSIEPTYEQYF. Written as DNA, the CDR3 is TGTGCCATCGGGGCCCCATCGATAGAACCCACCTACGAGCAGTACTTC.

The chain recombines TRBV9 with TRBJ2-5; no clear D gene. The CDR3 contains 16 residues. Looked up from germline, CDR1 is SGDLS and CDR2 is YYNGEE. Trimming removed 0 bases at V and 1 base at J, with 13 bases between. CDR3 amino acids: CASSVVESGFQETQYF. The CDR3 DNA follows: TGTGCCAGCAGCGTAGTAGAGTCAGGTTTCCAAGAGACCCAGTACTTC.

The gene calls are TRBV28 and TRBJ1-1, with a tentative D call TRBD1 (6 bases). The CDR3 is 15 amino acids. Germline assignment: CDR1 MDHEN and CDR2 SYDVKM. V was cut by 5 bases and J by 4 bases, with 17 bases left in between. The CDR3 region has the DNA TGTGCCAGCAGTCCCTCCACAGGGCTCATCACTGAAGCTTTCTTT. As protein: CASSPSTGLITEAFF.

V gene TRBV7-2 combines with J gene TRBJ2-1, with TRBD2 identical over 13 bases. This CDR3 spans 15 amino acids. Per the germline V gene, CDR1 is SGHTA and CDR2 is FQGNSA. The ends lost 5 bases at V and 15 bases at J; junction bases unmatched: 13. CDR3 DNA sequence: TGTGCCAGCAGCGCAACCGGGACTAGCGGGACCAGGGTGTTCTTC. This gives the protein CASSATGTSGTRVFF. The full variable domain, in which reference TRBV7-2 and TRBJ2-1 provide the parts outside the CDR3, is GAGVSQSPSNKVTEKGKDVELRCDPISGHTALYWYRQSLGQGLEFLIYFQGNSAPDKSGLPSDRFSAERTGGSVSTLTIQRTQQEDSAVYLCASSATGTSGTRVFFGPGTRLTVL.

V and J are TRBV13 and TRBJ1-1, with D possibly being TRBD1 (6 bases). This CDR3 has 14 amino acids. Germline V gene sequence: CDR1 PRHDT, CDR2 FYEKMQ (reference sequence). Between the trimmed V and J ends, which lost 4 bases and 1 base, there was a span of 10 bases. CDR3 DNA sequence: TGTGCCAGCAGCTCACCGACAGGGAACACTGAAGCTTTCTTT. Translating gives CASSSPTGNTEAFF.

This chain joins TRBV30 and TRBJ1-4, with 8 nucleotides matching TRBD1. This CDR3 has 15 residues. V gave up 3 bases and J gave up 5 bases; unmatched junction bases: 8. Germline assignment: CDR1 GTSNPN and CDR2 SVGIG (reference sequence). The CDR3 coding sequence is TGTGCCTGGAGAAAAGAAGACAGGGGAAATGAAAAACTGTTTTTT. Encoded protein: CAWRKEDRGNEKLFF.